A selection of T cell receptor beta chains follows, all from one sample in a study of T cell changes during pregnancy in multiple sclerosis. Sequenced by immunoSEQ multiplex PCR; TCRdb stores in-frame clones only, minus some. The repertoire holds 75,000 to 95,000 clones, about 91% seen once, with 0.85% to 0.95% in the top ten. Here the sequenced sample was peripheral blood, taken before pregnancy. These TCRs come from a female donor with multiple sclerosis, enrolled in a pregnancy study. CDR3s include the opening cysteine and the closing phenylalanine or tryptophan. A D gene is named only where the DNA matches it firmly. Size values are once, few and many counts, or a class for expanded clones, and some rows have none.

CDR3	DNA	J	D	size	V
CASSLEIASSYEQYF	TGCGCCAGCAGCTTGGAAATAGCGAGCTCCTACGAGCAGTACTTC	TRBJ2-7	-	-	TRBV5-1
CASSLGVPSGTDTQYF	TGCGCCAGCAGCTTGGGTGTCCCATCGGGCACAGATACGCAGTATTTT	TRBJ2-3	-	-	TRBV5-1
CASGLVLSGGITDTQYF	TGTGCTAGTGGTTTGGTACTAAGCGGGGGGATCACAGATACGCAGTATTTT	TRBJ2-3	TRBD2	-	TRBV12-5
CSVGLAGVPDTQYF	TGCAGCGTTGGATTAGCGGGAGTCCCAGATACGCAGTATTTT	TRBJ2-3	TRBD2	-	TRBV29-1
CASTPSGRAGRDTQYF	TGTGCCAGCACCCCTAGCGGGAGGGCCGGTAGAGATACGCAGTATTTT	TRBJ2-3	TRBD2	-	TRBV28
CASSLQGPSPGEAFF	TGCGCCAGCAGCTTACAGGGGCCCTCCCCGGGTGAAGCTTTCTTT	TRBJ1-1	TRBD1	-	TRBV5-1
CAVTGTRYEQYF	TGCGCCGTCACAGGGACCCGGTACGAGCAGTACTTC	TRBJ2-7	-	-	TRBV10-1
CASSFDSSNTEAFF	TGTGCCAGCAGCTTTGACAGTTCGAACACTGAAGCTTTCTTT	TRBJ1-1	-	-	TRBV6-1
CSAVRRDEAFF	TGCAGTGCCGTTCGACGGGATGAAGCTTTCTTT	TRBJ1-1	-	few	TRBV20-1
CASSLSGSSYNEQFF	TGTGCCAGCAGCCTGAGCGGTAGCTCCTACAATGAGCAGTTCTTC	TRBJ2-1	-	-	TRBV7-2
CASSQDTGRGEQFF	TGTGCCAGCAGCCAAGATACGGGCCGGGGTGAGCAGTTCTTC	TRBJ2-1	-	-	TRBV4-2
CSVDVVGHGYTF	TGCAGCGTTGATGTGGTGGGCCATGGCTACACCTTC	TRBJ1-2	-	-	TRBV29-1
CATSPAGTSGYNEQFF	TGTGCCACCAGCCCCGCCGGGACTAGCGGATACAATGAGCAGTTCTTC	TRBJ2-1	TRBD2	-	TRBV15
CAREREGKYF	TGTGCCCGCGAGCGGGAGGGCAAGTATTTT	TRBJ2-3	TRBD2	-	TRBV2
CASSRPGGLGGYTF	TGTGCCAGTAGTCGTCCAGGAGGATTGGGAGGCTACACCTTC	TRBJ1-2	-	-	TRBV19
CASSLGQGGLITDTQYF	TGTGCCAGTAGTCTTGGACAGGGGGGGCTTATCACAGATACGCAGTATTTT	TRBJ2-3	TRBD1	once	TRBV19
CASSPRTGNQPQHF	TGTGCCAGCAGCCCTCGGACAGGCAATCAGCCCCAGCATTTT	TRBJ1-5	-	-	TRBV7-2
CASSSRWTGVQETQYF	TGTGCCAGCAGCTCTAGGTGGACAGGGGTCCAAGAGACCCAGTACTTC	TRBJ2-5	TRBD1	-	TRBV7-6
CASNRGSQETQYF	TGCGCCAGCAACCGAGGGTCCCAAGAGACCCAGTACTTC	TRBJ2-5	-	-	TRBV5-1
CASSQGLAGGAEQFF	TGTGCCAGCTCTCAAGGACTAGCGGGAGGGGCTGAGCAGTTCTTC	TRBJ2-1	TRBD2	-	TRBV18
CASSLQAGSYNEQFF	TGTGCCAGCAGCTTACAGGCCGGCTCCTACAATGAGCAGTTCTTC	TRBJ2-1	-	-	TRBV7-3
CASSPHSGTGNTEAFF	TGTGCCAGTAGTCCGCATTCCGGGACAGGGAACACTGAAGCTTTCTTT	TRBJ1-1	TRBD1	-	TRBV19
CASSRFLRGQLATNEKLFF	TGCGCCAGCAGCCGGTTCCTCAGGGGACAGCTTGCAACTAATGAAAAACTGTTTTTT	TRBJ1-4	TRBD1	-	TRBV4-3
CASSFGNEQFF	TGTGCCAGCAGTTTCGGCAATGAGCAGTTCTTC	TRBJ2-1	-	-	TRBV27
CASSYSGQSYQPQHF	TGTGCCAGCAGTTATTCGGGTCAATCTTATCAGCCCCAGCATTTT	TRBJ1-5	-	-	TRBV2
CASSSSGTATEAFF	TGTGCCAGCAGCTCATCCGGGACAGCAACTGAAGCTTTCTTT	TRBJ1-1	TRBD1	-	TRBV5-4
CASRQGLNTEAFF	TGTGCCAGCAGACAGGGATTGAACACTGAAGCTTTCTTT	TRBJ1-1	-	once	TRBV7-8
CASTLPQGGSYEQYF	TGTGCCAGCACCCTTCCACAGGGCGGCTCCTACGAGCAGTACTTC	TRBJ2-7	-	-	TRBV28
CASSTQTGKIGANVLTF	TGTGCCAGCAGCACGCAGACAGGGAAGATTGGGGCCAACGTCCTGACTTTC	TRBJ2-6	TRBD1	-	TRBV11-2
CASSQEPAENTGELFF	TGTGCCAGCAGCCAAGAACCAGCGGAGAACACCGGGGAGCTGTTTTTT	TRBJ2-2	-	-	TRBV14
CASSEEGGRLNTEAFF	TGTGCCAGCAGTGAAGAAGGGGGTCGGTTGAACACTGAAGCTTTCTTT	TRBJ1-1	-	-	TRBV2
CASSVETGGNYGYTF	TGTGCCAGCAGCGTCGAGACAGGGGGTAACTATGGCTACACCTTC	TRBJ1-2	TRBD1	once	TRBV9
CASSLGLAGLNEQFF	TGTGCCAGCAGCTTGGGACTAGCGGGGTTGAATGAGCAGTTCTTC	TRBJ2-1	TRBD2	-	TRBV5-4
CASSIGTGNQPQHF	TGTGCCAGTAGTATAGGGACAGGGAATCAGCCCCAGCATTTT	TRBJ1-5	TRBD1	-	TRBV19
CASSLEQGPPYGYTF	TGTGCCAGCAGTCTAGAACAGGGGCCTCCCTATGGCTACACCTTC	TRBJ1-2	TRBD1	-	TRBV27
CASSEVSRVGEKLFF	TGTGCCAGCAGTGAAGTCAGTCGGGTCGGGGAAAAACTGTTTTTT	TRBJ1-4	-	-	TRBV2
CASSSSRLAGGAGELFF	TGTGCCAGCAGCTCCTCCCGACTAGCGGGAGGGGCCGGGGAGCTGTTTTTT	TRBJ2-2	TRBD2	-	TRBV7-3